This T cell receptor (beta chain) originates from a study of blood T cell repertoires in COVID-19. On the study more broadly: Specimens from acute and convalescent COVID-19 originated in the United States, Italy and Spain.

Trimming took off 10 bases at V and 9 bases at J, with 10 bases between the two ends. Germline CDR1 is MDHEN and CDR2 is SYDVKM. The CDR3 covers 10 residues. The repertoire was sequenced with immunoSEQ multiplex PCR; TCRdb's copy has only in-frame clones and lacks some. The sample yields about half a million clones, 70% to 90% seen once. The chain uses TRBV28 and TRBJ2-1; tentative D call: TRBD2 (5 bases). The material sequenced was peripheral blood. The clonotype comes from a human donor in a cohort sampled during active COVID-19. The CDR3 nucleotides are TGTGCCACCGGGGTCGGTGAGCAGTTCTTC. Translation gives CATGVGEQFF. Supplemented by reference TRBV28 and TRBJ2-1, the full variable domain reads DVKVTQSSRYLVKRTGEKVFLECVQDMDHENMFWYRQDPGLGLRLIYFSYDVKMKEKGDIPEGYSVSREKKERFSLILESASTNQTSMYLCATGVGEQFFGPGTRLTVL.